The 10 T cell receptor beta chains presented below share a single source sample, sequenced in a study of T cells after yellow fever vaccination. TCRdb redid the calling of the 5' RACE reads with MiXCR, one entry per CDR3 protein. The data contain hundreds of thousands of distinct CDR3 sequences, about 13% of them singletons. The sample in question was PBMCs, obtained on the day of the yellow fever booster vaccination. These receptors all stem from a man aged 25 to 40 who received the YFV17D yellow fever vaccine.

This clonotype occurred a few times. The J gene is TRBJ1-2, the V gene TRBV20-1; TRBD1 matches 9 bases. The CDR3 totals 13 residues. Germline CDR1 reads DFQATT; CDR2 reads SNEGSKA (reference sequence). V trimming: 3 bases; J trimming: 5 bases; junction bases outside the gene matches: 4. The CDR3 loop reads CSASDRGLYGYTF. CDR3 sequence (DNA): TGCAGTGCTAGCGACAGGGGGTTATATGGCTACACCTTC.

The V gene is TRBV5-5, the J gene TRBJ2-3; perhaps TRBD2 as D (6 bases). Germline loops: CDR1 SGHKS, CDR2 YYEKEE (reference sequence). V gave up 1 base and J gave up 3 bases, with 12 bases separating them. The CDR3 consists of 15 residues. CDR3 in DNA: TGTGCCAGCAGCTTGTTCGGGAGACTGACAGATACGCAGTATTTT. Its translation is CASSLFGRLTDTQYF.

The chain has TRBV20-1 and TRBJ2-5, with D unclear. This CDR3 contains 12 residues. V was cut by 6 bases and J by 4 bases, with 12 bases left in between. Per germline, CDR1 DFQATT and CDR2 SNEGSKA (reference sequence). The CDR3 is CSAPKVGETQYF. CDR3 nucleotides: TGCAGTGCACCGAAAGTGGGAGAGACCCAGTACTTC.

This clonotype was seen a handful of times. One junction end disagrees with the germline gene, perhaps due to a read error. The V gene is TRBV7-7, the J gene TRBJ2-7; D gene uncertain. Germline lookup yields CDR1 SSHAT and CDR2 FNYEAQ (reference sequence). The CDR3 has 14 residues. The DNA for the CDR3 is TGTGCTAGCAGCTCCCAGCCTACCTCGTACGAGCAGTACTTC. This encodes CASSSQPTSYEQYF.

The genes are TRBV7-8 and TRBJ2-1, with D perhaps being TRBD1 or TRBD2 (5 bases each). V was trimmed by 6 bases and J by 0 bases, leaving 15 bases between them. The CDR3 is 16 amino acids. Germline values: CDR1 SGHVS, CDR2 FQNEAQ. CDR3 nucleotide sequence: TGTGCCAGCAGGGGGGTGAGGGACGGCTCCTACAATGAGCAGTTCTTC. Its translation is CASRGVRDGSYNEQFF.

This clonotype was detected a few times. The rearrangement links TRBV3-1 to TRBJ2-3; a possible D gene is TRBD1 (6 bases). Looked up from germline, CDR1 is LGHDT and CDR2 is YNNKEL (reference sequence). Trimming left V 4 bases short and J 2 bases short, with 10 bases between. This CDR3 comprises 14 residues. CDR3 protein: CASSPGHSTDTQYF. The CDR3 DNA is TGTGCCAGCAGCCCGGGACATTCCACAGATACGCAGTATTTT.

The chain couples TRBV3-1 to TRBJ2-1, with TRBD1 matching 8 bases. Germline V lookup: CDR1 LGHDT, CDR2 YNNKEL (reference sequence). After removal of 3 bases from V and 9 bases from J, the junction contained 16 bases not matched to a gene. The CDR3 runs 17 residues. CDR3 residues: CASSQNLGQGARGEQFF. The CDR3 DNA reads TGTGCCAGCAGCCAGAACCTCGGGCAGGGGGCGCGTGGTGAGCAGTTCTTC.

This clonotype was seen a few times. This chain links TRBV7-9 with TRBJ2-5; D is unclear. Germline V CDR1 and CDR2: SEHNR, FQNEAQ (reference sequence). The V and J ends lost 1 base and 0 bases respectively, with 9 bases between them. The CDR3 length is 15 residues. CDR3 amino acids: CASSLERSNQETQYF. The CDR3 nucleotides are TGTGCCAGCAGCTTAGAACGGTCGAACCAAGAGACCCAGTACTTC.

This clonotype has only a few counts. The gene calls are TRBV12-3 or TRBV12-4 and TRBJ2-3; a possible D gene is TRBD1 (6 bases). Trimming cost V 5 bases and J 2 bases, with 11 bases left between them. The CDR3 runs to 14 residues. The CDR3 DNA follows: TGTGCCAGCAGTCGACAGGCCCCCACAGATACGCAGTATTTT. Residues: CASSRQAPTDTQYF.

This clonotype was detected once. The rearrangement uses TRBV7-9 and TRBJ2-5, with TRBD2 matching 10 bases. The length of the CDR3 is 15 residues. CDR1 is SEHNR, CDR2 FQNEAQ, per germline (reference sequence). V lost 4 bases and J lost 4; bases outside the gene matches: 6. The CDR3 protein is CASSYLAGGGETQYF. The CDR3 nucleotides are TGTGCCAGCAGCTACTTAGCGGGAGGAGGAGAGACCCAGTACTTC.